What follows are 19 T cell receptor beta chains derived from one specimen sequenced in a study of blood T cell repertoires in COVID-19. Profiling relied on immunoSEQ multiplex PCR, and the TCRdb table lists in-frame clones only, not all of them. This table has about 74,000 clones, 90% appearing once. Sequenced material: peripheral blood. These receptors were obtained from a human donor in a cohort sampled during active COVID-19.

V and J are TRBV9 and TRBJ1-5; the D gene is possibly TRBD1 (6 bases). The CDR3 sequence is 17 residues long. Between the trimmed V and J ends, which lost 4 bases and 0 bases, there was a span of 17 bases. Germline V CDR1 and CDR2: SGDLS, YYNGEE. CDR3 in amino acids: CASSPRTVIDSNQPQHF. As DNA, the CDR3 is TGTGCCAGCAGCCCCCGGACAGTCATAGATAGCAATCAGCCCCAGCATTTT.

This rearrangement joins TRBV5-6 to TRBJ2-1; tentatively, D is TRBD2 (6 bases). V lost 3 bases and J lost 9, with 7 bases in between. Germline V gene sequence: CDR1 SGHDT, CDR2 YYEEEE. The CDR3 has 11 residues. In nucleotides, the CDR3 is TGTGCCAGCAGCTCGGGGGTTGAGCAGTTCTTC. This codes for CASSSGVEQFF.

The V and J genes are TRBV27 and TRBJ1-2; TRBD1 agrees at 9 bases. This CDR3 has 17 amino acids. Germline values: CDR1 MNHEY, CDR2 SMNVEV (reference sequence). J lost 5 bases, V lost 5 bases, and 15 bases had no gene match. The CDR3, as DNA: TGTGCCAGCAGTCTTACAATAAGGACAGGGGCTAGGTATGGCTACACCTTC. Its protein product is CASSLTIRTGARYGYTF.

This clone was detected only a few times. CDR3 amino acids: CASSATGAVETQYF. The CDR3 DNA is TGCGCCAGCAGCGCGACAGGGGCGGTGGAGACCCAGTACTTC. The chain has TRBV5-1 and TRBJ2-5; 8 bases agree with TRBD1. The V and J ends lost 4 bases and 5 bases, in that order; junction bases with no gene match: 7. CDR3 size: 14 residues. The V gene's germline CDR1 is SGHRS and CDR2 YFSETQ.

The chain combines TRBV2 with TRBJ2-7, with TRBD2 identical over 12 bases. Trimming cost V 6 bases and J 3 bases; bases outside gene matches: 6. Germline-derived CDR1 and CDR2 are SNHLY and FYNNEI. The CDR3 length is 15 residues. CDR3 bases: TGTGCCAGCAGCACGACTAGCGGGAGTATCTACGAGCAGTACTTC. Its translation is CASSTTSGSIYEQYF.

The V and J genes are TRBV18 and TRBJ1-5; D ambiguous. CDR1 is KGHSH, CDR2 LQKENI, per germline. Trimming removed 4 bases at V and 4 bases at J, with 5 bases between. The CDR3 loop spans 12 amino acids. The CDR3 DNA sequence: TGTGCCAGCTCACTACAGAATCAGCCCCAGCATTTT. It codes for CASSLQNQPQHF.

The V call is TRBV3-1 (or the pseudogene TRBV3-2), the J call TRBJ2-1; 9 nucleotides match TRBD2. Germline values: CDR1 LGHDT, CDR2 YNNKEL (reference sequence). V lost 4 bases, J lost 5 bases, and 6 bases stayed unmatched. The CDR3 has 15 residues. The CDR3 here is CASSPFSGSDNEQFF. The CDR3 DNA sequence: TGTGCCAGCAGCCCCTTTAGCGGGAGTGACAATGAGCAGTTCTTC.

The genes are TRBV6-5 and TRBJ2-1; 11 positions agree with TRBD2. Germline assignment: CDR1 MNHEY and CDR2 SVGAGI. The CDR3 totals 14 residues. With 5 bases clipped from V and 4 bases from J, the junction kept 1 base outside the gene matches. CDR3 in amino acids: CASSRLAGYNEQFF. The CDR3 DNA reads TGTGCCAGCAGTAGACTAGCGGGATACAATGAGCAGTTCTTC.

The chain uses TRBV4-3 and TRBJ2-5, with 7 bases matching TRBD1. Per the germline V gene, CDR1 is LGHNA and CDR2 is YSLEER. Unmatched junction bases numbered 9, after V lost 3 bases and J lost 5 bases. The CDR3 sequence is 15 residues long. CDR3 residues: CASSHSVGGRETQYF. Here the CDR3 DNA reads TGCGCCAGCAGCCACTCCGTAGGGGGCCGGGAGACCCAGTACTTC.

The gene calls are TRBV5-4 and TRBJ2-5, with D possibly TRBD2 on 6 matching bases. Trimming cost V 4 bases and J 5 bases, with 15 bases left between them. The CDR3 runs to 14 residues. CDR1 and CDR2 from the germline V gene are SGHNT and YYREEE (reference sequence). CDR3 residues: CASSPWGERETQYF. CDR3 sequence (DNA): TGTGCCAGCAGCCCATGGGGGGAGAGGGAGACCCAGTACTTC.

The J gene is TRBJ2-7, the V gene TRBV5-6, with 10 bases matching TRBD1. Germline V lookup: CDR1 SGHDT, CDR2 YYEEEE. With 4 bases clipped from V and 3 bases from J, the junction kept 10 bases outside the gene matches. The CDR3 is 16 residues long. The CDR3: CASSPSLGTGDYEQYF. CDR3 sequence (DNA): TGTGCCAGCAGCCCCTCCCTCGGGACAGGGGACTACGAGCAGTACTTC.

V usage is TRBV29-1 and J usage is TRBJ2-7, with D possibly matching TRBD1 (5 bases). In germline, CDR1 is SQVTM, CDR2 ANQGSEA. Trimming removed 3 bases from V and 0 bases from J, with 9 bases in between. CDR3 length: 13 amino acids. The CDR3 region is CSVEDNSSYEQYF. In DNA, the CDR3 is TGCAGCGTTGAGGACAATAGCTCCTACGAGCAGTACTTC.

The chain links TRBV3-1 (or the pseudogene TRBV3-2) to TRBJ2-3, with 10 bases matching TRBD2. Germline-derived CDR1 and CDR2 are LGHDT and YNNKEL (reference sequence). With V trimmed by 3 bases and J by 5 bases, 5 bases remained unmatched. The CDR3 is 15 amino acids. The CDR3 here is CASSHSGRAGDTQYF. As DNA, the CDR3 is TGTGCCAGCAGCCACAGCGGGAGGGCCGGAGATACGCAGTATTTT.

The chain joins TRBV11-2 to TRBJ1-1; D is unresolved. With 0 bases removed from V and 2 bases from J, the gap between germline ends came to 13 bases. CDR1 and CDR2 from the germline V gene are SGHAT and FQNNGV. The CDR3 is 16 residues long. The DNA for the CDR3 is TGTGCCAGCAGCTTAGATCGTCTCGACATCAACACTGAAGCTTTCTTT. This gives the protein CASSLDRLDINTEAFF.

CDR3 nucleotide sequence: TGTGCCAGCACCCCTGGGACACGTCGGGCTTTCTTT. Its protein is CASTPGTRRAFF. This chain uses TRBV28 with TRBJ1-1; maybe TRBD1 (6 bases). The CDR3 is 12 amino acids. The ends were cut back, 7 bases at V and 11 bases at J, with 17 bases in the middle. CDR1 and CDR2 from the germline V gene are MDHEN and SYDVKM.

This sequence joins TRBV7-9 and TRBJ2-7; TRBD2 is a possible D gene (5 bases). The CDR3 consists of 13 residues. The germline V gene encodes CDR1 SEHNR and CDR2 FQNEAQ (reference sequence). V was cut by 3 bases and J by 2 bases, with 8 bases left in between. The CDR3 DNA reads TGTGCCAGCAGCTTCGCGGGCGCCTACGAGCAGTACTTC. Translated: CASSFAGAYEQYF.

Points on this clone: Because the CDR3's place on the DNA is in doubt, the DNA is left out and the CDR3 is given as listed by TCRdb. The chain uses TRBV12-1 and TRBJ2-5; the table's D call, TRBD1, was not checked against the DNA. TRBV12-1 is annotated as a pseudogene. With termini counted, the CDR3 has 16 amino acids. The CDR3 protein is CASSFAQGSYQETQYF.

The rearrangement uses TRBV2 and TRBJ2-1; 12 nucleotides align to TRBD2. The CDR3 contains 15 residues. The trim removed 6 bases at V and 5 bases at J, leaving 5 bases unmatched. Germline lookup yields CDR1 SNHLY and CDR2 FYNNEI. In nucleotides, the CDR3 is TGTGCCAGCAGAGGACTAGCGGGGAAAGACAATGAGCAGTTCTTC. As protein: CASRGLAGKDNEQFF. Drawing the rest from reference TRBV2 and TRBJ2-1, the complete variable domain is EPEVTQTPSHQVTQMGQEVILRCVPISNHLYFYWYRQILGQKVEFLVSFYNNEISEKSEIFDDQFSVERPDGSNFTLKIRSTKLEDSAMYFCASRGLAGKDNEQFFGPGTRLTVL.

V gene TRBV6-2 or TRBV6-3 combines with J gene TRBJ2-2, with 11 bases that match TRBD2. After removal of 2 bases from V and 2 bases from J, the junction contained 4 bases not matched to a gene. The germline CDR1 and CDR2 sequences are MNHEY and SVGEGT. There are 17 residues in the CDR3. Here the CDR3 DNA reads TGTGCCAGCAGTTACGGGACTAGCGGACTAAACACCGGGGAGCTGTTTTTT. It yields the protein CASSYGTSGLNTGELFF.